Below, one T cell receptor beta chain is given with its context. Antigen specificity is unknown. These data belong to a study of cytotoxic CD8 clonotypes in ibrutinib-treated CLL. Study at large: The subjects consisted of roughly ten relapsed/refractory and some 15 treatment-naive individuals, with approximately 18 IGHV unmutated. Averaging across samples gave roughly 280,000 productive templates and tens of thousands of productive rearrangements.

TCRdb's copy holds only in-frame clones and misses some; the assay was immunoSEQ multiplex PCR. The repertoire holds 300,000 to 400,000 clones, with 60% to 80% as singletons. The germline V and J ends were trimmed by 0 bases and 13 bases, with 10 bases remaining between them. This CDR3 has 13 residues. CDR1 is LNHNV and CDR2 is YYDKDF in the germline V gene (reference sequence). Study results and limitations: Ibrutinib response saw clonality rise, and progression saw it return toward baseline. Rare overall, public clonotypes shrank or held steady under therapy.

The chain uses TRBV15 and TRBJ1-6; no clear D. The sample in question was PBMCs, obtained after 36 months of ibrutinib treatment. The clonotype originates from a human donor with chronic lymphocytic leukemia. Written as DNA, the CDR3 is TGTGCCACCAGCAGAGAGTGGAGCGCGCCCCTCCACTTT. Its translation: CATSREWSAPLHF.